One TCR beta chain is described in this entry. This may stem from a read error, because a much larger clone lies one nucleotide away. The germline V gene encodes CDR1 MDHEN and CDR2 SYDVKM. The CDR3 runs 14 residues. V lost 4 bases and J 10 bases, leaving 20 bases between the germline ends. Preparation methods for the bulk TCR libraries were those previously described, with listed TCR primers. TCRdb processed the PCR reads anew with MiXCR; each CDR3 protein has one entry. This table has roughly 320,000 distinct CDR3 sequences, roughly 23% appearing once. These data come from a study of molecular identifiers for immune sequencing clone quantification. Naive CD8 libraries came from roughly 20,000 to 1,000,000 sorted cells with 10%, 30% or 50% RNA. Naive CD8 T cells were picked out by sorting for CD8+CD4-CCR7+CD45RA+.

The source material was naive CD8+ T cells from blood, with Jurkat cell RNA spiked in. Subset given: FACS-sorted CD8+CD4-CCR7+CD45RA+ naive T cells. The rearrangement joins TRBV28 to TRBJ2-7, with a possible D match to TRBD1 (6 bases). This TCR came from a human donor in good health. Some libraries in this study had Jurkat cell RNA spiked in. The CDR3 protein is CASSSLTGSADQYF. As DNA, the CDR3 is TGTGCCAGCAGTTCCCTCACAGGGTCCGCCGATCAGTACTTC.